This T cell receptor (beta chain) was captured in a study of control samples from healthy donors and cancer patients. The data were produced by immunoSEQ multiplex PCR, yet TCRdb's version contains in-frame clones alone and is incomplete. Altogether about 410,000 clones are present, about 93% being singletons, with the ten largest covering just under 6.5%. Remarks on this clone: Other nucleotide sequences from this sample produce the same CDR3.

J was trimmed by 4 bases and V by 3 bases; bases with no gene match: 4. The germline V gene encodes CDR1 MGHRA and CDR2 YSYEKL. This CDR3 region has 14 residues. The V and J genes are TRBV4-1 and TRBJ2-7; 9 nucleotides line up with TRBD1. The sequenced material came from PBMCs. The clonotype originates from a man aged 35 to 55 with head and neck cancer. This CDR3 reads CASSQPGQGYEQYF. CDR3 nucleotides: TGCGCCAGCAGCCAGCCGGGACAGGGTTACGAGCAGTACTTC.